This T cell receptor beta chain originates from a study of control samples from healthy donors and cancer patients. The table came from immunoSEQ multiplex PCR; TCRdb's copy has only in-frame clones and leaves some out. The sample includes 160,000 or so clones, roughly 94% of them seen just once. V lost 4 bases, J lost 4 bases, and 11 bases lay in between. This CDR3 is built from 13 residues. Looked up from germline, CDR1 is SGHAT and CDR2 is FQDESV (reference sequence). The chain employs TRBV11-1 and TRBJ2-7; D not certain. Sequenced material: PBMCs. This TCR was sampled from a man aged 55 to 70 with colorectal cancer. The DNA for the CDR3 is TGTGCCAGCAGCTCGCCGAGAGTTTACGAGCAGTACTTC. Its protein is CASSSPRVYEQYF.